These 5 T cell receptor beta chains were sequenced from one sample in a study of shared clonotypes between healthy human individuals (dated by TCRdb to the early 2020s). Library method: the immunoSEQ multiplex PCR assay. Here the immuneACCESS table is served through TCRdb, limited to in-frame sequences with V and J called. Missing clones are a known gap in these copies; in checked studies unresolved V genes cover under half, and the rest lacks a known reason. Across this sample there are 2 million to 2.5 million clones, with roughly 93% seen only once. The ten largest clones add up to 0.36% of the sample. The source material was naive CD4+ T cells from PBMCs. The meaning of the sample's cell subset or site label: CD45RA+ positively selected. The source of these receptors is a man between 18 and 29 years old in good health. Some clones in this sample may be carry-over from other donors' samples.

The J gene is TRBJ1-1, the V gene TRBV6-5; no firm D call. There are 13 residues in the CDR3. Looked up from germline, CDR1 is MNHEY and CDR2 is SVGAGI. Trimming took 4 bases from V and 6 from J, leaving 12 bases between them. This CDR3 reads CASSLPGEAEAFF. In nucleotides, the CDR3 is TGTGCCAGCAGTTTGCCCGGGGAGGCTGAAGCTTTCTTT.

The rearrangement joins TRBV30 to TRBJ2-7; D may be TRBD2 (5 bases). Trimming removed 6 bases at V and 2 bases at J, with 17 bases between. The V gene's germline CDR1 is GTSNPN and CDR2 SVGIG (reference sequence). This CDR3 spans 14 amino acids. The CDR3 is CACIRDPMTYEQYF. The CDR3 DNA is TGTGCCTGTATCCGGGATCCCATGACCTACGAGCAGTACTTC.

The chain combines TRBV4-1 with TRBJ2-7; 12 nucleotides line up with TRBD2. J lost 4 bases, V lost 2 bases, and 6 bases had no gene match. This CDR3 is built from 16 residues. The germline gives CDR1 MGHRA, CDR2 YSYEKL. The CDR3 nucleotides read TGCGCCAGCAGCCAATGGACTAGCGGGACGAAATACGAGCAGTACTTC. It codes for CASSQWTSGTKYEQYF.

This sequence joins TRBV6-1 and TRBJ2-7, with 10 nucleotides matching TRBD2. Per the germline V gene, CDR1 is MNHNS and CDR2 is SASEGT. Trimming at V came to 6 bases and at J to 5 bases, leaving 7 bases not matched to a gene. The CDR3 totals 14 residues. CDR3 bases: TGTGCCAGCAGGGTAGCGGGAGGCAACGACGAGCAGTACTTC. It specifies CASRVAGGNDEQYF.

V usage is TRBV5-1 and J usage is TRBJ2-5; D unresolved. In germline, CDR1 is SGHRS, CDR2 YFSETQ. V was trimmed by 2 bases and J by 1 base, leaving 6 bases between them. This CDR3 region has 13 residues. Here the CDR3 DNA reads TGCGCCAGCAGCTTCCTTAGCCAAGAGACCCAGTACTTC. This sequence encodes CASSFLSQETQYF.